The 20 T cell receptor beta chains presented below share a single source sample, sequenced in a study of human T cells and chemical hapten exposure. TCRdb redid the calling of the RACE reads with MiXCR, one entry per CDR3 protein. The repertoire holds around 160,000 distinct CDR3 sequences, roughly 15% seen once, with 1.5% to 2% in the top ten. Described time point: patch test 1, 2 weeks after DPC sensitization. This sample's treatment: therapeutic diphenylcyclopropenone sensitization with weekly scalp DPC. Sequenced material: whole blood, taken in connection with sensitization to the hapten diphenylcyclopropenone (DPC). The source of these receptors is a woman between 25 and 40 years old with alopecia areata. Some clones in this sample may be carry-over from other donors' samples.

The sample holds a few counts of this clonotype. This rearrangement joins TRBV9 to TRBJ2-4, with D hard to call. With 0 bases removed from V and 0 bases from J, the gap between germline ends came to 7 bases. The CDR3 runs 15 residues. The germline V gene encodes CDR1 SGDLS and CDR2 YYNGEE. The CDR3 reads CASSVGFSAKNIQYF. Written as DNA, the CDR3 is TGTGCCAGCAGCGTAGGATTTTCAGCCAAAAACATTCAGTACTTC.

V and J are TRBV29-1 and TRBJ1-4; TRBD1 might be the D (5 bases). Germline CDR1 and CDR2: SQVTM and ANQGSEA. The V end lost 4 bases, the J end lost 6 bases, and 9 bases lay between the germline ends. The CDR3 is 12 residues long. For the CDR3, the DNA is TGCAGCGTTGCGGGGGACTATGAAAAACTGTTTTTT. This sequence encodes CSVAGDYEKLFF.

Concerning this clonotype: A much larger clone lies a single base off, so this may be a read error. The V call is TRBV7-2, the J call TRBJ2-1; D may be TRBD2 (6 bases). Germline CDR1 reads SGHTA; CDR2 reads FQGNSA. Trimming cost V 0 bases and J 6 bases, with 18 bases left between them. The CDR3 extends over 17 amino acids. Written as DNA, the CDR3 is TGTGCCAGCAGCTTAGCGCGGACGACGGGGGTGGCCAATGAGCAGTTCTTC. It encodes CASSLARTTGVANEQFF.

This clonotype was counted a few times. The J gene is TRBJ2-7, the V gene TRBV10-3; 10 bases are shared with TRBD1. V dropped 9 bases and J dropped 2; count of bases not matched to a gene: 7. The CDR3 loop spans 14 amino acids. Germline V gene sequence: CDR1 ENHRY, CDR2 SYGVKD. CDR3 sequence reads: CAIDAGTGAYEQYF. The CDR3 DNA sequence: TGTGCCATAGACGCCGGGACAGGGGCCTACGAGCAGTACTTC.

This clonotype was seen only a few times. The rearrangement links TRBV7-6 to TRBJ1-4; 7 positions agree with TRBD1. The V gene end was trimmed by 1 base and the J gene end by 2 bases; junction bases not matched to a gene: 13. There are 19 residues in the CDR3. Germline CDR1 and CDR2: SGHVS and FNYEAQ. This chain's CDR3 is CASSLEPLTGTVTNEKLFF. CDR3 sequence (DNA): TGTGCCAGCAGCTTAGAGCCCCTGACAGGGACGGTGACTAATGAAAAACTGTTTTTT.

The V call is TRBV28, the J call TRBJ2-3, with D unclear. The V end was cut by 8 bases, the J end by 3 bases, with 12 bases between. This CDR3 comprises 13 residues. CDR1 and CDR2 (germline): MDHEN, SYDVKM. CDR3 DNA: TGTGCCAGCGGCGGCGCTCCGACAGATACGCAGTATTTT. Translating gives CASGGAPTDTQYF.

The chain uses TRBV3-1 and TRBJ2-5; D might be TRBD2 (6 bases). Looked up from germline, CDR1 is LGHDT and CDR2 is YNNKEL (reference sequence). The CDR3 sequence is 17 residues long. V shed 0 bases and J shed 5 bases, with 19 bases lying between them. The CDR3 sequence is CASSQDYSRGAGETQYF. In DNA form, the CDR3 reads TGTGCCAGCAGCCAAGATTACTCGAGGGGCGCGGGGGAGACCCAGTACTTC.

This sequence joins TRBV11-3 and TRBJ2-1; TRBD2 agrees at 12 bases. V dropped 1 base and J dropped 9; count of bases not matched to a gene: 4. The germline CDR1 and CDR2 sequences are SGHNT and YENEEA. This CDR3 spans 15 amino acids. As DNA, the CDR3 is TGTGCCAGCAGCTTAGGACTAGCGGGAGCAGGTGAGCAGTTCTTC. Translating gives CASSLGLAGAGEQFF.

This clonotype was detected only a few times. The chain is built from TRBV5-1 and TRBJ2-1; D uncertain. Between the trimmed V and J ends, which lost 2 bases and 0 bases, there was a span of 9 bases. CDR1 and CDR2 from the germline V gene are SGHRS and YFSETQ. The CDR3 extends over 15 amino acids. In nucleotides, the CDR3 is TGCGCCAGCAGCTTCCTACGGAGCTCCTACAATGAGCAGTTCTTC. This encodes CASSFLRSSYNEQFF.

This clonotype was seen at least ten times. This chain joins TRBV6-5 and TRBJ2-1; TRBD2 matches at 9 bases. The CDR3 spans 14 residues. The junction had 6 bases not matched to a gene; V was cut back by 7 bases and J by 5 bases. In germline, CDR1 is MNHEY, CDR2 SVGAGI. The CDR3 nucleotides are TGTGCCAGCACCCGACTAGCGGAGCACAATGAGCAGTTCTTC. This sequence encodes CASTRLAEHNEQFF.

This clonotype was counted only a few times. This chain joins TRBV10-3 and TRBJ2-5; TRBD2 aligns across 7 bases. The CDR3 spans 16 residues. The V segment lost 6 bases and the J segment 4 bases; nucleotides outside the gene matches: 14. The germline V gene has CDR1 ENHRY and CDR2 SYGVKD. The CDR3, as DNA: TGTGCCATCAGGCCTAGCGGAACCGGGCGGGGAGAGACCCAGTACTTC. Translated, it gives CAIRPSGTGRGETQYF.

The CDR3 reads CASSPSNYGYTF. The CDR3 DNA reads as TGTGCCAGCAGTCCCAGTAACTATGGCTACACCTTC. V gene TRBV12-3 or TRBV12-4 combines with J gene TRBJ1-2; D is unclear. The CDR3 sequence is 12 residues long. V lost 5 bases and J 1 base, leaving 5 bases between the germline ends.

This clonotype was found a few times. This rearrangement joins TRBV10-3 to TRBJ1-2, with D tentatively TRBD1 (5 bases). CDR1 ENHRY and CDR2 SYGVKD come from the germline V gene. The ends were cut back, 6 bases at V and 7 bases at J, with 15 bases in the middle. There are 13 residues in the CDR3. The CDR3 reads CAISARDHSGYTF. As DNA, the CDR3 is TGTGCCATCAGCGCCCGGGACCACTCTGGCTACACCTTC.

This clonotype was detected only a few times. This chain uses TRBV10-2 with TRBJ2-1; 13 bases are a match to TRBD2. The V segment lost 2 bases and the J segment 4 bases; nucleotides outside the gene matches: 2. There are 16 residues in the CDR3. Per the germline V gene, CDR1 is WSHSY and CDR2 is SAAADI. CDR3 nucleotides: TGCGCCAGCAGTGAGCGGACTAGCGGGAGTTACAATGAGCAGTTCTTC. It codes for CASSERTSGSYNEQFF.

The chain is built from TRBV18 and TRBJ1-5; D unresolved. The germline CDR1 and CDR2 sequences are KGHSH and LQKENI. Trimming pared 3 bases from V and 2 bases from J, leaving 2 bases between. The CDR3 consists of 12 residues. CDR3 DNA: TGTGCCAGCTCACCGGGCAATCAGCCCCAGCATTTT. Amino acids: CASSPGNQPQHF.

This clonotype was observed a handful of times. The chain is built from TRBV12-3 or TRBV12-4 and TRBJ1-2; the match to TRBD1 covers 8 bases. The CDR3 consists of 14 residues. V was pared by 6 bases and J by 8 bases, with 11 bases of the junction left unmatched. CDR3 region: CASRTGTGIEGYTF. CDR3 coding DNA: TGTGCCAGCAGAACCGGGACAGGCATCGAGGGCTACACCTTC.

The chain joins TRBV20-1 to TRBJ2-7; D is perhaps TRBD2 (5 bases). V was shortened by 6 bases and J by 10 bases, with 19 bases between the two germline ends. The CDR3 totals 12 residues. Germline lookup yields CDR1 DFQATT and CDR2 SNEGSKA (reference sequence). DNA for the CDR3: TGCAGTGCAGGCAGCTCGGGTCGGGATCAGTACTTC. As protein: CSAGSSGRDQYF.

The chain carries TRBV20-1 and TRBJ1-1; the D gene is possibly TRBD1 (5 bases). Looked up from germline, CDR1 is DFQATT and CDR2 is SNEGSKA (reference sequence). The V gene lost 0 bases and the J gene lost 11 bases, with 19 bases spanning the gap. The CDR3 sequence is 14 residues long. In DNA, the CDR3 is TGCAGTGCTAGAGACTCGAGGACCAGGGAGAAGGCTTTCTTT. Translating gives CSARDSRTREKAFF.

This clonotype has a handful of counts. J is TRBJ2-1 and V is TRBV4-1, with 9 bases fitting TRBD2. The CDR3 runs 17 residues. The V gene's germline CDR1 is MGHRA and CDR2 YSYEKL. V trimming: 3 bases; J trimming: 4 bases; junction bases outside the gene matches: 10. DNA of the CDR3: TGCGCCAGCAGCCAGGCAAAGGGCGGGAGGGGATACAATGAGCAGTTCTTC. Protein sequence: CASSQAKGGRGYNEQFF.

The table lists this clonotype with a few counts. This chain links TRBV12-2 with TRBJ1-5; the DNA was not used to check the table's D call, TRBD1. TRBV12-2 is a recognized pseudogene. CDR3 length: 19 amino acids. In DNA, the CDR3 is TGTGCAAGTCGCTTAGCCCCGATACCTACCAACAGGCGCAATCAGCCCCAGCATTTT. Translating it yields CASRLAPIPTNRRNQPQHF.